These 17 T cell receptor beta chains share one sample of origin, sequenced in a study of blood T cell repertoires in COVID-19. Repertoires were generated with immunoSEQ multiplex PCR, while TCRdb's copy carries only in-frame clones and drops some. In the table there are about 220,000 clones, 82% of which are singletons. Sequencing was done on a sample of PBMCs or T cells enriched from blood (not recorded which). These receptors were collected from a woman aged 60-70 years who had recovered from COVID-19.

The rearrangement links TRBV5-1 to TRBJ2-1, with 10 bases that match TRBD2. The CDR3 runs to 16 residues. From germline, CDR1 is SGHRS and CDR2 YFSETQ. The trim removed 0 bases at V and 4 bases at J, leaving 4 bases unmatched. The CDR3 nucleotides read TGCGCCAGCAGCTTGGATGCTAGCGGGGGTTACAATGAGCAGTTCTTC. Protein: CASSLDASGGYNEQFF. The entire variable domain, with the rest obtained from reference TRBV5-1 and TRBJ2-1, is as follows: KAGVTQTPRYLIKTRGQQVTLSCSPISGHRSVSWYQQTPGQGLQFLFEYFSETQRNKGNFPGRFSGRQFSNSRSEMNVSTLELGDSALYLCASSLDASGGYNEQFFGPGTRLTVL.

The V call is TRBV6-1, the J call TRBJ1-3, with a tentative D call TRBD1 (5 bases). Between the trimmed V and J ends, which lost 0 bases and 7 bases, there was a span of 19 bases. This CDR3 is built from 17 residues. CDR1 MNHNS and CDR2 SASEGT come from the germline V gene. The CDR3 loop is CASSEALPGEGENTIYF. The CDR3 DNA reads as TGTGCCAGCAGTGAAGCGCTTCCGGGGGAAGGCGAGAACACCATATATTTT.

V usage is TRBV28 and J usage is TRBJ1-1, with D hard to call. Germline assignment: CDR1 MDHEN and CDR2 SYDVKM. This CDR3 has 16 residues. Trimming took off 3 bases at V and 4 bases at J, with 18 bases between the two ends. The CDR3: CASSLGGLRSVTEAFF. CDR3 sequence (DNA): TGTGCCAGCAGTTTGGGTGGGTTGCGGTCCGTCACTGAAGCTTTCTTT.

The CDR3 sequence is CASSLAPQGATGNTIYF. The CDR3, as DNA: TGTGCCAGCAGCTTAGCTCCCCAGGGGGCCACTGGAAACACCATATATTTT. The V and J genes are TRBV11-2 and TRBJ1-3, with 8 bases matching TRBD1. Germline V CDR1 and CDR2: SGHAT, FQNNGV. With V trimmed by 1 base and J by 2 bases, 7 bases remained unmatched. The CDR3 extends over 17 amino acids.

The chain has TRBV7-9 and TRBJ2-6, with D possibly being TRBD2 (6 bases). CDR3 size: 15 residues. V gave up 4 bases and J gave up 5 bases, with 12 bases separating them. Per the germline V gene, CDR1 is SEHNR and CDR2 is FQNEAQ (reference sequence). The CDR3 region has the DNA TGTGCCAGCAGCTACGATGGAGGGCGGGCCAACGTCCTGACTTTC. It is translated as CASSYDGGRANVLTF.

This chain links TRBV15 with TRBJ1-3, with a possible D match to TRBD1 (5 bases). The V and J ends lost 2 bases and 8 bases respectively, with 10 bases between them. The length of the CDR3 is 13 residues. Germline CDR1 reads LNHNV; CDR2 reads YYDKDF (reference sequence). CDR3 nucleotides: TGTGCCACCAGCAGATCTCAGGGATACACCATATATTTT. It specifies CATSRSQGYTIYF. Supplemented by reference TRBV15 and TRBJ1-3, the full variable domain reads DAMVIQNPRYQVTQFGKPVTLSCSQTLNHNVMYWYQQKSSQAPKLLFHYYDKDFNNEADTPDNFQSRRPNTSFCFLDIRSPGLGDTAMYLCATSRSQGYTIYFGEGSWLTVV.

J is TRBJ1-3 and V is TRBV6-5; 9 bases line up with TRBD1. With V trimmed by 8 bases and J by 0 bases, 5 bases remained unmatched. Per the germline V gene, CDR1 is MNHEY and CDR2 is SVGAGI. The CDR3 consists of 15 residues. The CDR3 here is CASRTGAISGNTIYF. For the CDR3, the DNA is TGTGCCAGCCGGACAGGGGCAATCTCTGGAAACACCATATATTTT.

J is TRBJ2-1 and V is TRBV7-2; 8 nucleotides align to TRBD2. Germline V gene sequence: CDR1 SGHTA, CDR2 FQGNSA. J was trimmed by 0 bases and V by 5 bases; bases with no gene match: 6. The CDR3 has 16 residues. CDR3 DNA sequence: TGTGCCAGCAGCCCCTTAGCGGGGAGCTCCTACAATGAGCAGTTCTTC. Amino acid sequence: CASSPLAGSSYNEQFF.

CDR3 DNA sequence: TGTGCCAGCAGTGAATCCTCAGGGATTAACACTGAAGCTTTCTTT. Translated: CASSESSGINTEAFF. The chain uses TRBV25-1 and TRBJ1-1; D possibly corresponds to TRBD1 (5 bases). The V gene's germline CDR1 is MGHDK and CDR2 SYGVNS. Trimming took 1 base from V and 2 from J, leaving 11 bases between them. The CDR3 covers 15 residues.

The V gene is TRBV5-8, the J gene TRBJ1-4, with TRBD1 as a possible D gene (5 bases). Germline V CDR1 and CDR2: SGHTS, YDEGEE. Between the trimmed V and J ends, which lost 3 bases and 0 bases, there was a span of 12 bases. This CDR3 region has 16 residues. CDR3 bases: TGTGCCAGCAGCTGGGGGACTTTTGCAACTAATGAAAAACTGTTTTTT. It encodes CASSWGTFATNEKLFF.

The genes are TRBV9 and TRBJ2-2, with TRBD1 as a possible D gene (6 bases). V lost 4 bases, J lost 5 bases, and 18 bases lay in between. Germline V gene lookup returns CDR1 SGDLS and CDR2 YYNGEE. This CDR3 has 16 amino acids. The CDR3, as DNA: TGTGCCAGCAGCTCCCTCGACAGGACTGGGACCGGGGAGCTGTTTTTT. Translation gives CASSSLDRTGTGELFF.

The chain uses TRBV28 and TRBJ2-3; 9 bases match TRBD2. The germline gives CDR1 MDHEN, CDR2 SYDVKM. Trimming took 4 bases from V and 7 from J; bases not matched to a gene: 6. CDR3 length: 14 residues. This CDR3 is CASSSAGGRNTQYF. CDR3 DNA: TGTGCCAGCAGTTCCGCGGGGGGGCGGAATACGCAGTATTTT.

As DNA, the CDR3 is TGTGCCAGCAGTGAGCTGGCCTCTGGGGCCAACGTCCTGACTTTC. Protein sequence: CASSELASGANVLTF. V gene TRBV2 combines with J gene TRBJ2-6; D gene unclear. This CDR3 comprises 15 residues. Germline V lookup: CDR1 SNHLY, CDR2 FYNNEI. V shed 3 bases and J shed 0 bases, with 6 bases lying between them.

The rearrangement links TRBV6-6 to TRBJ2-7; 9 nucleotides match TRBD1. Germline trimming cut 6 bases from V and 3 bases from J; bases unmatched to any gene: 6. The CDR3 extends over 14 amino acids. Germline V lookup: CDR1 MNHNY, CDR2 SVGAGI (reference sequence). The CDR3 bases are TGTGCCAGCAGCCCGACAGGGGGTTTCTACGAGCAGTACTTC. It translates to CASSPTGGFYEQYF.

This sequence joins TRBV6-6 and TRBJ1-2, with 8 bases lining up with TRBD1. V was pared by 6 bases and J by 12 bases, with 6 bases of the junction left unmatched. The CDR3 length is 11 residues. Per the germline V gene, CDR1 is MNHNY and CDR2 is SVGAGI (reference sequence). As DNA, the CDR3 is TGTGCCAGCAGCGGACAGGGTTGGAACACCTTC. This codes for CASSGQGWNTF.

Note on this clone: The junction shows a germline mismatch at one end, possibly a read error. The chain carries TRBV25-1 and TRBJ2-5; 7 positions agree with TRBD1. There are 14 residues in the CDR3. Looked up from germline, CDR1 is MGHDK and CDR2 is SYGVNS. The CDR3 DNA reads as TGTGCCAACAGTGAATATCTAGGGGGCGAGACCCAGTACTTC. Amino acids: CANSEYLGGETQYF.

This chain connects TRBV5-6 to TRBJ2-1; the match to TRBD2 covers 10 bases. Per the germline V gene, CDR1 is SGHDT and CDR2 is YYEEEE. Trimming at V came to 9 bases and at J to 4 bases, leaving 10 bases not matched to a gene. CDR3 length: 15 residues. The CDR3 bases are TGTGCCACCCTTGAAGCGGGAGGGATGTACAATGAGCAGTTCTTC. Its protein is CATLEAGGMYNEQFF.